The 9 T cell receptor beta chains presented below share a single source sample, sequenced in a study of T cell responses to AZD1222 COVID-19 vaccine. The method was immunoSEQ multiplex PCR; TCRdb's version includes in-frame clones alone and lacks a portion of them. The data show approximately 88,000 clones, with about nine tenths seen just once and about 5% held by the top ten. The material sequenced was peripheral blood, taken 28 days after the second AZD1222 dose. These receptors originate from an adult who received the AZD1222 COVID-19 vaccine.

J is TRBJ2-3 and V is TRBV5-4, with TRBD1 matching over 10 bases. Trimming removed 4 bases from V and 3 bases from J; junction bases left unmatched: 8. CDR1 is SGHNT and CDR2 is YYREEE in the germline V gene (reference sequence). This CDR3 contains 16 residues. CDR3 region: CASSPTGGGETDTQYF. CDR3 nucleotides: TGTGCCAGCAGCCCGACAGGGGGCGGTGAAACAGATACGCAGTATTTT.

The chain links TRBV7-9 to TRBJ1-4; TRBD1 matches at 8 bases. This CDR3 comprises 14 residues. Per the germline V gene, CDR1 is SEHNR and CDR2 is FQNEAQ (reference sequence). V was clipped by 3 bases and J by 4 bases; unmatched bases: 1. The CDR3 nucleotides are TGTGCCAGCAGCTTTGACAGGGGTAATGAAAAACTGTTTTTT. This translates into CASSFDRGNEKLFF.

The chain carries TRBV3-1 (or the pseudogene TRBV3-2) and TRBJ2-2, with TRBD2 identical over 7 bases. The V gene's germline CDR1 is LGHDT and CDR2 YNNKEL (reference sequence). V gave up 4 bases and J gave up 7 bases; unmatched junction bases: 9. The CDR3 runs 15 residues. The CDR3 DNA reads TGTGCCAGCAGCCCTGGGCGGGGGAAGGGCGGGGAGCTGTTTTTT. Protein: CASSPGRGKGGELFF.

CDR3 loop: CASRANPGPAYEQYF. The CDR3 nucleotides are TGTGCCAGCAGAGCCAACCCGGGACCCGCCTACGAGCAGTACTTC. V and J are TRBV2 and TRBJ2-7; D tentatively reads TRBD1 or TRBD2 (5 bases each). CDR1 and CDR2 from the germline V gene are SNHLY and FYNNEI. Trimming removed 6 bases from V and 2 bases from J, with 17 bases in between. The CDR3 totals 15 residues.

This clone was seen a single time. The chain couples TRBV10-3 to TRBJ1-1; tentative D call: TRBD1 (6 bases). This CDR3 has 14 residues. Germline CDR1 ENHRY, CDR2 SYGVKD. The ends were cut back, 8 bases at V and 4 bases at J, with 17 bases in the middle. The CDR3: CAIYETGISTEAFF. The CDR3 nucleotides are TGTGCCATCTATGAGACAGGCATTAGCACTGAAGCTTTCTTT.

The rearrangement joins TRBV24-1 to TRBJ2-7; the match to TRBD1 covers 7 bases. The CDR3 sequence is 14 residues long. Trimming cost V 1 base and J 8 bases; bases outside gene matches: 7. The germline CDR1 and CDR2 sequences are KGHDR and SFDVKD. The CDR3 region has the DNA TGTGCCACCAGTGATTTTGACAGGGCGGACAAGCAGTACTTC. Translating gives CATSDFDRADKQYF.

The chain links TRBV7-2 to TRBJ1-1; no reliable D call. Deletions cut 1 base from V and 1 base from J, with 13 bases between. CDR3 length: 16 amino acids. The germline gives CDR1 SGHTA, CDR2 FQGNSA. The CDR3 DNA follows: TGTGCCAGCAGCTTAGTGGGCCGGTCCCCGAACACTGAAGCTTTCTTT. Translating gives CASSLVGRSPNTEAFF.

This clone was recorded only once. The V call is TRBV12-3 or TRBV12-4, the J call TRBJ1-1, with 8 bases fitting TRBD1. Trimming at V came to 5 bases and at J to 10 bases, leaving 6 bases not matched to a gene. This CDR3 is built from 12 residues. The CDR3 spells CASSPTGAGAFF. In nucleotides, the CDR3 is TGTGCCAGCAGTCCGACAGGGGCTGGAGCTTTCTTT.

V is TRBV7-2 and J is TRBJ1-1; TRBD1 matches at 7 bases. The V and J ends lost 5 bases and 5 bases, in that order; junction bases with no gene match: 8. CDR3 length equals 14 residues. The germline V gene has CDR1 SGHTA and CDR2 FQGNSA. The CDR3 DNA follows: TGTGCCAGCAGCCCAGGGGGGAGCGGGACTGAAGCTTTCTTT. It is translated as CASSPGGSGTEAFF.